The 13 T cell receptor beta chains below all came from one sample that was sequenced in a study of control samples from healthy donors and cancer patients. Sequencing used immunoSEQ multiplex PCR; TCRdb keeps in-frame clones, though not all of them. Of just over 150,000 clones in the sample, roughly 94% were seen once. What was sequenced was blood. Receptors were obtained from a middle-aged woman in good health.

The CDR3 is CASSPSFAGGYTF. The DNA for the CDR3 is TGTGCCAGCAGCCCATCGTTTGCGGGTGGCTACACCTTC. The chain couples TRBV5-4 to TRBJ1-2, with D unclear. V lost 4 bases to trimming and J lost 7 bases, with 14 bases between them. In germline, CDR1 is SGHNT, CDR2 YYREEE (reference sequence). The CDR3 spans 13 residues.

This rearrangement joins TRBV9 to TRBJ2-3; 9 nucleotides agree with TRBD2. CDR3 size: 15 residues. Germline V CDR1 and CDR2: SGDLS, YYNGEE. The V segment lost 0 bases and the J segment 5 bases; nucleotides outside the gene matches: 4. The CDR3, as DNA: TGTGCCAGCAGCGTAGGGCGGGGGGGCCAAGATACGCAGTATTTT. It encodes CASSVGRGGQDTQYF.

This clone was seen only once. The chain couples TRBV10-3 to TRBJ2-7; possibly TRBD1 or TRBD2 for D (5 bases each). V was trimmed by 10 bases and J by 4 bases, leaving 23 bases between them. The germline V gene has CDR1 ENHRY and CDR2 SYGVKD. This CDR3 region has 15 residues. This CDR3 is CATAAGTGIAYEQYF. The CDR3 DNA reads as TGTGCCACCGCGGCCGGGACCGGTATTGCTTACGAGCAGTACTTC.

The chain links TRBV29-1 to TRBJ1-2; 7 bases map to TRBD1. Germline V gives CDR1 SQVTM, CDR2 ANQGSEA. This CDR3 comprises 12 residues. The V gene end was trimmed by 7 bases and the J gene end by 6 bases; junction bases not matched to a gene: 8. The CDR3 nucleotides are TGCAGCGCAGGGGGAGAACAAAATGGCTACACCTTC. Translated: CSAGGEQNGYTF.

The rearrangement uses TRBV6-5 and TRBJ1-2; no clear D. The V end lost 7 bases, the J end lost 7 bases, and 19 bases lay between the germline ends. Germline V lookup: CDR1 MNHEY, CDR2 SVGAGI. The CDR3 consists of 14 residues. CDR3 region: CASTPPGDPAGYTF. In nucleotides, the CDR3 is TGTGCCAGCACCCCCCCCGGCGACCCGGCTGGCTACACCTTC.

V is TRBV27 and J is TRBJ2-4; D ambiguous. V lost 6 bases and J 8 bases, leaving 14 bases between the germline ends. The CDR3 runs to 13 residues. Germline CDR1 is MNHEY and CDR2 is SMNVEV (reference sequence). Here the CDR3 reads CASSAGPEDIQYF. The CDR3 DNA reads TGTGCCAGCAGCGCCGGGCCTGAGGACATTCAGTACTTC.

The gene calls are TRBV4-1 and TRBJ2-1; 9 positions agree with TRBD2. The CDR3 has 16 residues. CDR1 is MGHRA and CDR2 is YSYEKL in the germline V gene. The junction had 6 bases not matched to a gene; V was cut back by 4 bases and J by 2 bases. CDR3 bases: TGCGCCAGCAGCCCAGATAGCGGGAGACCCTACAATGAGCAGTTCTTC. Its protein product is CASSPDSGRPYNEQFF.

The chain couples TRBV5-1 to TRBJ2-3; 7 positions match TRBD2. The CDR3 has 15 residues. Germline V gene lookup returns CDR1 SGHRS and CDR2 YFSETQ. V shed 4 bases and J 2 bases; nucleotides not matched to a gene: 7. CDR3 protein: CASSRTSDFTDTQYF. The CDR3, as DNA: TGCGCCAGCAGCAGGACTAGTGACTTCACAGATACGCAGTATTTT.

The chain is built from TRBV5-1 and TRBJ2-2, with D tentatively TRBD1 (6 bases). The CDR3 contains 14 residues. Trimming shortened V by 4 bases and J by 5 bases, and 12 bases separated the two germline ends. Germline values: CDR1 SGHRS, CDR2 YFSETQ. The CDR3 bases are TGCGCCAGCAGCACAGGACAGAGGACCGGGGAGCTGTTTTTT. Its protein product is CASSTGQRTGELFF. Full variable domain (rest looked up from reference TRBV5-1 and TRBJ2-2): KAGVTQTPRYLIKTRGQQVTLSCSPISGHRSVSWYQQTPGQGLQFLFEYFSETQRNKGNFPGRFSGRQFSNSRSEMNVSTLELGDSALYLCASSTGQRTGELFFGEGSRLTVL.

The chain has TRBV11-2 and TRBJ1-2, with TRBD1 matching 8 bases. The V gene end was trimmed by 6 bases and the J gene end by 7 bases; junction bases not matched to a gene: 10. Germline lookup yields CDR1 SGHAT and CDR2 FQNNGV. CDR3 length equals 14 residues. The chain's CDR3 is CASSSDRGRGGYTF. The CDR3 nucleotides are TGTGCCAGCAGTTCTGACAGGGGAAGGGGTGGCTACACCTTC. The whole variable domain, remainder taken from reference TRBV11-2 and TRBJ1-2, is EAGVAQSPRYKIIEKRQSVAFWCNPISGHATLYWYQQILGQGPKLLIQFQNNGVVDDSQLPKDRFSAERLKGVDSTLKIQPAKLEDSAVYLCASSSDRGRGGYTFGSGTRLTVV.

The genes are TRBV6-6 and TRBJ2-2; tentative D call: TRBD1 (6 bases). Trimming took 7 bases from V and 6 from J, leaving 15 bases between them. Germline V CDR1 and CDR2: MNHNY, SVGAGI (reference sequence). The CDR3 is 14 residues long. For the CDR3, the DNA is TGTGCCAGCAAAAGGGACACGGCTTCCGGGGAGCTGTTTTTT. Its protein product is CASKRDTASGELFF.

This chain links TRBV5-8 with TRBJ2-7, with TRBD2 as a possible D gene (5 bases). The V and J ends lost 2 bases and 0 bases respectively, with 9 bases between them. Germline CDR1 and CDR2: SGHTS and YDEGEE. The CDR3 is made up of 14 amino acids. CDR3 amino acids: CASSFGLSSYEQYF. The CDR3 coding sequence is TGTGCCAGCAGCTTTGGACTGAGCTCCTACGAGCAGTACTTC.

This clone showed up just once. V and J are TRBV16 and TRBJ2-6, with a possible D match to TRBD1 (6 bases). Germline lookup yields CDR1 KGHSY and CDR2 FQNENV. This CDR3 has 15 residues. V lost 2 bases to trimming and J lost 6 bases, with 11 bases between them. The CDR3 loop reads CASSQIGGEANVLTF. The CDR3 nucleotides are TGTGCCAGCAGCCAAATAGGGGGTGAGGCCAACGTCCTGACTTTC.